This T cell receptor beta chain was observed in a study of blood T cell repertoires in COVID-19 (dated by TCRdb to 2020 to 2022). At the level of the whole study: The collaborator samples originated in the United States, Italy and Spain and spanned the acute and convalescent phases of COVID-19. Nearly every sample came with metadata listing a de-identified subject ID, COVID-19 status, age in years and sex. Deeply sampled blood TCRbeta repertoires from subjects exposed to, actively infected with, or recovered from COVID-19 were included in the dataset. The repertoires were released in a freely available public database meant as a resource for research on the immune response to SARS-CoV-2. The material from the prospective study consisted of cDNA or gDNA derived from T cells, B-cell-depleted T cells, or PBMCs. HLA class I and class II types, where available, came from metadata supplied by the sample provider rather than from assay-based typing. The samples were drawn from two sources: the first 160 participants of the ongoing ImmuneRACE study, and 1,000 to 1,500 subjects contributed by 6 global collaborators. Here is what the overall study found, with its caveats: The quantity of clinical and demographic metadata differed by source and by participant and was supplied without curation.

TCRbeta CDR3 regions were amplified from genomic DNA using the immunoSEQ Assay, a bias-controlled multiplex PCR. The source study handled its data this way. Nucleated cell counts per sample were estimated from amplification of reference gene primers within the assay. To quantify the absolute abundance of each unique TCRbeta CDR3 rearrangement, sequence reads were collapsed and filtered. For each sample, productive Simpson clonality was calculated as the square root of Simpson's diversity index across productive rearrangements. TCRdb provides this immuneACCESS table in a form limited to in-frame rearrangements. Some clones are lacking; in checked studies, under half of them reflect an unresolved V gene, and why the rest are absent is not known. V and J calls and clone size follow that table, whereas D and trimming were derived from the DNA. The sample includes approximately 470,000 clones, with roughly 87% observed a single time. The top ten clonotypes cover under 0.75% of the sample.

As to this clone: Its binding antigen is unknown. It has no much larger one-base neighbor in the sample; base qualities were not kept.

In the prospective study, participants were roughly 18 to 89 years old, resided in about two dozen geographic areas of the United States, and were enrolled through a virtual design. In the prospective study, cohorts were assigned on the basis of participant-reported clinical history obtained from a screening survey and a study questionnaire. ImmuneRACE Cohort 3 recovered participants were defined by two consecutive negative NP/OP PCR tests, healthcare professional clearance, or symptom resolution. Each participant in the prospective study had whole blood, serum and a nasopharyngeal or oropharyngeal swab collected by mobile phlebotomists. Additional blood draws and questionnaires over an approximately two-month period could optionally be provided by prospective study participants. Blood samples from the prospective study were shipped frozen or at room temperature prior to DNA extraction. The CDR3 starts with the cysteine, ends with the phenylalanine, and has 14 residues. CDR3 DNA is the only sequence kept; it has 42 bases, read in frame from the first base. The trim is 0 bases for V and 6 bases for J, with a gap of 13 bases between the germline ends. CDR1 SGHRS and CDR2 YFSETQ are derived from the germline V gene.

The sequence was obtained from a woman aged 18-29 years who had recovered from COVID-19. The sample comprised PBMCs or T cells enriched from blood (not recorded which). The chain links TRBV5-1 with TRBJ2-7; the D segment could be TRBD2, given 5 matching bases. The sequenced DNA: TGCGCCAGCAGCTTGGGGGCGGGTTCGGGCGAGCAGTACTTC. It specifies CASSLGAGSGEQYF.